This T cell receptor beta chain derives from a study of T cell changes during pregnancy in multiple sclerosis. This clone was seen a single time. Repertoires were generated with immunoSEQ multiplex PCR, while TCRdb's copy carries only in-frame clones and drops some. The sample yields some 80,000 clones, roughly 96% seen once. Trimming at V came to 0 bases and at J to 6 bases, leaving 7 bases not matched to a gene. The CDR3 consists of 16 residues. The germline V gene has CDR1 LNHNV and CDR2 YYDKDF (reference sequence). The clonotype was recovered from a female donor with multiple sclerosis, enrolled in a pregnancy study. The specimen comprised peripheral blood, sampled in the second trimester of pregnancy. This chain links TRBV15 with TRBJ2-3; 9 bases are a match to TRBD2. CDR3 amino acids: CATSRDSGSARDTQYF. The CDR3 coding sequence is TGTGCCACCAGCAGAGATAGCGGGAGTGCAAGGGATACGCAGTATTTT.